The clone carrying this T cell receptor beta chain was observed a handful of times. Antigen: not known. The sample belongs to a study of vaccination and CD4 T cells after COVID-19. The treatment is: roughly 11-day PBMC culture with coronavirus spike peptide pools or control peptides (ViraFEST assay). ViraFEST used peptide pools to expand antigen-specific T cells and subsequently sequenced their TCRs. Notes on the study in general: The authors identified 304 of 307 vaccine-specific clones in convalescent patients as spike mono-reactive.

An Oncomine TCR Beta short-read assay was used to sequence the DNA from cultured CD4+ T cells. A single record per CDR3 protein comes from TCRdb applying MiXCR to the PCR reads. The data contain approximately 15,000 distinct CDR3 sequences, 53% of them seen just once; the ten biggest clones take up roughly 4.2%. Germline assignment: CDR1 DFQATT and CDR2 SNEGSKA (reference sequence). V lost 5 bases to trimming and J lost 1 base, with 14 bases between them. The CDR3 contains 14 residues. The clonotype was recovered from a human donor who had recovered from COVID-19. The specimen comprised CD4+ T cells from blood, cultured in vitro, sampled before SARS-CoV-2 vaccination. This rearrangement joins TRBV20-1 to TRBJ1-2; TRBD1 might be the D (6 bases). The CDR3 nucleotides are TGCAGTGCTCGGAAAGACAGGTTTAACTATGGCTACACCTTC. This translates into CSARKDRFNYGYTF.